These T cell receptor beta chains were read from a single sample in a study of blood T cells in healthy people across ages. MiXCR, applied by TCRdb to the 5' RACE reads, yields one record per CDR3 protein. The repertoire holds 600,000 to 850,000 distinct CDR3 sequences, around 25% seen once, with more than 7.5% in the top ten. This same sample was also taken into another study, of T cells of mothers and their children.

Sequenced sample: blood. The origin of the receptors is a boy aged 5-17 years in good health. CDR3s include the opening cysteine and the closing phenylalanine or tryptophan. The D gene is left open where the match is weak. Only part of the rows carry a size: once, few, many, or a class if the clone is expanded.

V,J,size,D,CDR3,DNA
TRBV5-1,TRBJ2-5,NA,NA,CASMRGTFQETQYF,TGCGCCAGCATGCGGGGCACATTTCAAGAGACCCAGTACTTC
TRBV25-1,TRBJ1-4,NA,TRBD1,CASSDPWRTGGNEKLFF,TGTGCCAGCAGTGATCCCTGGAGGACAGGGGGGAATGAAAAACTGTTTTTT
TRBV7-9,TRBJ1-3,few,NA,CASSGREDHTGNTIYF,TGTGCCAGCAGCGGCAGGGAAGACCACACTGGAAACACCATATATTTT
TRBV7-2,TRBJ2-1,few,NA,CASSLFPQGPYNEQFF,TGTGCCAGCAGCTTATTCCCACAGGGCCCGTACAATGAGCAGTTCTTC
TRBV4-1,TRBJ1-5,NA,NA,CASSQVAAGYNQPQHF,TGCGCCAGCAGCCAAGTCGCTGCAGGGTATAATCAGCCCCAGCATTTT
TRBV7-9,TRBJ2-3,few,TRBD2,CASSTRAGGSDTQYF,TGTGCCAGCAGCACCCGAGCGGGAGGATCCGATACGCAGTATTTT
TRBV20-1,TRBJ2-6,few,NA,CSARDFQSGANVLTF,TGCAGTGCTAGAGATTTCCAATCTGGGGCCAACGTCCTGACTTTC
TRBV10-3,TRBJ2-7,NA,NA,CAITWTLPSYEQYF,TGTGCCATCACATGGACACTACCCTCCTACGAGCAGTACTTC
TRBV20-1,TRBJ2-1,NA,NA,CSARDANRQGLGNEQFF,TGCAGTGCTAGAGATGCTAACCGACAGGGACTGGGCAATGAGCAGTTCTTC
TRBV28,TRBJ2-1,once,NA,CASNREGEQFF,TGTGCCAGCAACCGAGAGGGAGAGCAGTTCTTC
TRBV4-2,TRBJ2-7,few,NA,CASSQDLGPPRGEQYF,TGTGCCAGCAGCCAAGATCTGGGGCCTCCGAGGGGCGAGCAGTACTTC
TRBV7-2,TRBJ1-1,NA,NA,CASSSFTEAFF,TGTGCCAGCAGCTCGTTCACTGAAGCTTTCTTT
TRBV4-2,TRBJ2-3,few,TRBD2,CASSQALRVAGGTDTQYF,TGTGCCAGCAGCCAAGCCCTCAGGGTAGCGGGGGGCACAGATACGCAGTATTTT
TRBV4-3,TRBJ2-5,few,TRBD2,CASSVRLAGRETQYF,TGCGCCAGCAGCGTGAGACTAGCGGGGAGAGAGACCCAGTACTTC
TRBV12-3/TRBV12-4,TRBJ2-4,NA,TRBD1,CASTLGDSRIKNIQYF,TGTGCCAGCACCCTGGGGGACAGTAGAATCAAAAACATTCAGTACTTC
TRBV27,TRBJ1-1,few,NA,CASSRRGEGITEAFF,TGTGCCAGCAGTCGTAGAGGGGAGGGAATCACTGAAGCTTTCTTT
TRBV20-1,TRBJ1-4,NA,TRBD1,CSARPRTGNNEKLFF,TGCAGTGCTAGACCCCGGACAGGGAATAATGAAAAACTGTTTTTT
TRBV11-2,TRBJ1-2,NA,NA,CASSPSPANYGYTF,TGTGCCAGCAGCCCATCCCCAGCTAACTATGGCTACACCTTC
TRBV7-9,TRBJ2-5,NA,TRBD1,CASSLEGGRETQYF,TGTGCCAGCAGCTTAGAAGGGGGCAGAGAGACCCAGTACTTC
TRBV6-1,TRBJ1-5,NA,NA,CASSETGYSNQPQHF,TGTGCCAGCAGTGAGACAGGCTATAGCAATCAGCCCCAGCATTTT
TRBV20-1,TRBJ2-1,NA,TRBD1,CSARDWDRGDEQFF,TGCAGTGCTAGAGATTGGGACAGGGGCGATGAGCAGTTCTTC
TRBV5-6,TRBJ1-3,NA,NA,CASSPGPRVTGNTIYF,TGTGCCAGCAGCCCGGGACCCAGGGTAACTGGAAACACCATATATTTT
TRBV15,TRBJ2-2,NA,NA,CATSRGGKGVTGELFF,TGTGCCACCAGCAGAGGAGGGAAAGGGGTCACCGGGGAGCTGTTTTTT
TRBV4-1,TRBJ2-3,NA,NA,CASSQDGARTDTQYF,TGCGCCAGCAGCCAAGATGGAGCCCGCACAGATACGCAGTATTTT
TRBV9,TRBJ1-2,once,TRBD1,CASSPPGQGEGYTF,TGTGCCAGCAGCCCACCGGGACAGGGGGAAGGCTACACCTTC
TRBV5-1,TRBJ2-4,NA,NA,CASSLEVYSGDIQYF,TGCGCCAGCAGCTTGGAGGTTTATAGTGGCGACATTCAGTACTTC
TRBV4-1,TRBJ2-1,few,TRBD2,CASSPSTSGYNEQFF,TGCGCCAGCAGCCCATCGACTAGCGGGTACAATGAGCAGTTCTTC
TRBV6-2/TRBV6-3,TRBJ1-2,NA,NA,CASFGGVLGGYTF,TGTGCCAGCTTCGGTGGAGTCCTCGGGGGCTACACCTTC
TRBV12-3/TRBV12-4,TRBJ2-5,few,TRBD1,CASSITARGRETQYF,TGTGCCAGCAGCATAACGGCCAGGGGGCGGGAGACCCAGTACTTC
TRBV20-1,TRBJ1-4,few,NA,CSAMSRDEKLFF,TGCAGTGCTATGTCCAGGGACGAAAAACTGTTTTTT
TRBV19,TRBJ1-2,few,NA,CASSIAGANYGYTF,TGTGCCAGTAGTATAGCCGGGGCGAACTATGGCTACACCTTC
TRBV5-1,TRBJ2-3,few,NA,CASSPRRDGLTDTQYF,TGCGCCAGCAGCCCACGTCGGGACGGTCTCACAGATACGCAGTATTTT
TRBV28,TRBJ1-5,NA,NA,CASSRTGTLNQPQHF,TGTGCCAGCAGTCGCACAGGGACCCTCAATCAGCCCCAGCATTTT
TRBV20-1,TRBJ2-1,NA,TRBD2,CSASLGVAGALGYNDQFF,TGCAGTGCTAGCCTGGGGGTAGCGGGAGCCTTGGGGTACAATGACCAGTTCTTC
TRBV7-9,TRBJ2-1,NA,TRBD2,CASSVTSGGEQFF,TGTGCCAGCAGCGTCACTAGCGGGGGTGAGCAGTTCTTC
TRBV9,TRBJ2-7,NA,NA,CASNGRVGEQYF,TGTGCCAGCAATGGCAGAGTGGGCGAGCAGTACTTC
TRBV28,TRBJ1-4,NA,NA,CASSPNKGLVGYNEKLFF,TGTGCCAGCAGTCCAAATAAGGGCCTAGTGGGGTATAATGAAAAACTGTTTTTT
TRBV10-3,TRBJ2-5,NA,NA,CAITRVIGETQYF,TGTGCCATCACCCGAGTGATCGGTGAGACCCAGTACTTC
TRBV10-3,TRBJ2-7,NA,NA,CALFDPSQPTGEQYF,TGTGCCTTGTTCGACCCCTCGCAGCCCACAGGGGAGCAGTACTTC
TRBV10-3,TRBJ1-2,NA,NA,CAISESGSRNTNGYTF,TGTGCCATCAGTGAGTCAGGGAGTCGGAATACTAATGGCTACACCTTC
TRBV20-1,TRBJ2-5,NA,NA,CSARDPDGGWETQYF,TGCAGTGCTAGAGACCCGGATGGGGGCTGGGAGACCCAGTACTTC
TRBV9,TRBJ2-5,few,TRBD2,CASSVGDPAGDAEETQYF,TGTGCCAGCAGCGTAGGGGATCCGGCGGGAGACGCAGAAGAGACCCAGTACTTC